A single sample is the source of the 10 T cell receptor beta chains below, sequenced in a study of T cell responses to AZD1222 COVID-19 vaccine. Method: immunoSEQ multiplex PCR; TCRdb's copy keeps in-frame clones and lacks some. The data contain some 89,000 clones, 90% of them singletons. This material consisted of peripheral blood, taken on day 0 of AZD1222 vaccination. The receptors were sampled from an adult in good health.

The CDR3: CASSRGGANTEAFF. The CDR3 DNA is TGTGCCAGCAGTCGGGGGGGGGCGAACACTGAAGCTTTCTTT. This rearrangement joins TRBV6-5 to TRBJ1-1, with D perhaps TRBD1 (6 bases). CDR1 MNHEY and CDR2 SVGAGI come from the germline V gene. The CDR3 spans 14 residues. V was clipped by 5 bases and J by 1 base, with 11 bases between them.

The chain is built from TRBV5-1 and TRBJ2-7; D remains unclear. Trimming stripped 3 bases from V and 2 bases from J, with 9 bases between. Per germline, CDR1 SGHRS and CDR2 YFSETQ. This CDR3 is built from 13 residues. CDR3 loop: CASSSRPAYEQYF. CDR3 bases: TGCGCCAGCAGCTCGCGACCAGCCTACGAGCAGTACTTC. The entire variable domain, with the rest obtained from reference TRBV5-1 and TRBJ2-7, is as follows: KAGVTQTPRYLIKTRGQQVTLSCSPISGHRSVSWYQQTPGQGLQFLFEYFSETQRNKGNFPGRFSGRQFSNSRSEMNVSTLELGDSALYLCASSSRPAYEQYFGPGTRLTVT.

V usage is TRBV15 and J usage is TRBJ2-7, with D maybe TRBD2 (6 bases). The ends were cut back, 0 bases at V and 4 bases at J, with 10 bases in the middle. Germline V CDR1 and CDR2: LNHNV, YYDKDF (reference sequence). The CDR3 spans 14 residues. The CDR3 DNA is TGTGCCACCAGCAGAGATAGCGGACTGTACGAGCAGTACTTC. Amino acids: CATSRDSGLYEQYF.

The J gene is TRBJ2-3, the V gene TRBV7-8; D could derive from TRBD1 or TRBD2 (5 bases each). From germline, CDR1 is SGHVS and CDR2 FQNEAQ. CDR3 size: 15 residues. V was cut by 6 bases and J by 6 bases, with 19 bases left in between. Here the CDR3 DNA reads TGTGCCAGCAGTCCCCGTTGGGACCCAGGGGATACGCAGTATTTT. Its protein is CASSPRWDPGDTQYF.

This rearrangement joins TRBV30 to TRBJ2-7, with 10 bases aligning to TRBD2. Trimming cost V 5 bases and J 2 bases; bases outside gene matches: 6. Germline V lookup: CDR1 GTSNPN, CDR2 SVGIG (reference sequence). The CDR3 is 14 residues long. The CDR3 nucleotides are TGTGCCTGGGTTAGCGGGAGGCCCGCCTACGAGCAGTACTTC. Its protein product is CAWVSGRPAYEQYF.

This CDR3 is CASSVATWDSPYEQYF. CDR3 DNA: TGTGCCAGCAGCGTAGCTACGTGGGACAGCCCCTACGAGCAGTACTTC. This sequence joins TRBV9 and TRBJ2-7; 7 bases map to TRBD1. The CDR3 runs to 16 residues. V shed 0 bases and J 2 bases; nucleotides not matched to a gene: 8. Germline CDR1 and CDR2: SGDLS and YYNGEE.

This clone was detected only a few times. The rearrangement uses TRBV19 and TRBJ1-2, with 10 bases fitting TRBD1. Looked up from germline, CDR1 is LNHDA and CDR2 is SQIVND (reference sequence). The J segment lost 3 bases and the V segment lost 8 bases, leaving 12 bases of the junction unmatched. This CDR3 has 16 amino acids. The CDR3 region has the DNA TGTGCCAGTTTTCCCGGGACAGGGGAATCCCACTATGGCTACACCTTC. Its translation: CASFPGTGESHYGYTF.

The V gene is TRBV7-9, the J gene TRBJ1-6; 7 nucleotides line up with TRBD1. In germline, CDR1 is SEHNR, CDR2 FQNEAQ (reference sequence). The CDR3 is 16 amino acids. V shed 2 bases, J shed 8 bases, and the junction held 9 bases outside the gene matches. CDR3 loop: CASSLPGQVGHSPLHF. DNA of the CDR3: TGTGCCAGCAGCTTACCCGGACAGGTCGGGCATTCACCCCTCCACTTT.

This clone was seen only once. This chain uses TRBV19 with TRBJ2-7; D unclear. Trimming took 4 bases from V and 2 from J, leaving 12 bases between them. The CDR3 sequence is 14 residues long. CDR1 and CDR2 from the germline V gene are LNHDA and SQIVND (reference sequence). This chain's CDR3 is CASSTQSVPYEQYF. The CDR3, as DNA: TGTGCCAGTAGTACCCAGTCGGTACCCTACGAGCAGTACTTC.

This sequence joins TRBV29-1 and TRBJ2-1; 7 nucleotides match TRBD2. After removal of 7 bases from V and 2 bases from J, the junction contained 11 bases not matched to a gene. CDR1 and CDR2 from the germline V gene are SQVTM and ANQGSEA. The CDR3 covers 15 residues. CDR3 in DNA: TGCAGCGCCGTAAGGCGGGAGAGACCCTACAATGAGCAGTTCTTC. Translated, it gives CSAVRRERPYNEQFF.